This TCR beta chain was captured in a study of blood T cells in healthy people across ages. General observations from the study: The recorded TCR beta diversity per million T cells decreased in a roughly linear manner with age.

Each donor's blood draw was around 9.2 milliliters of peripheral blood. This clonotype was found a few times. Its target is unknown. Next came a second PCR, run for about 6 to 12 cycles, which used a sample-barcoded 5' primer along with a J-beta primer mix. One entry per CDR3 protein results from TCRdb running MiXCR on the 5' RACE reads. The sample has about 540,000 distinct CDR3 sequences; approximately 25% are singletons. V shed 10 bases, J shed 0 bases, and the junction held 2 bases outside the gene matches. From germline, CDR1 is SNHLY and CDR2 FYNNEI. The CDR3 spans 12 residues. The same data also contributed to another study, on T cells of mothers and their children. That paper notes: Barcodes and 2-4 random nucleotides were added by M1S in the second PCR.

Sequenced: blood. This clonotype was sampled from a boy younger than 18 in good health. The chain joins TRBV2 to TRBJ1-1; 7 bases agree with TRBD1. Written as DNA, the CDR3 is TGTGCCACGGGACAGCTGAACACTGAAGCTTTCTTT. This encodes CATGQLNTEAFF. Supplemented by reference TRBV2 and TRBJ1-1, the full variable domain reads EPEVTQTPSHQVTQMGQEVILRCVPISNHLYFYWYRQILGQKVEFLVSFYNNEISEKSEIFDDQFSVERPDGSNFTLKIRSTKLEDSAMYFCATGQLNTEAFFGQGTRLTVV.